These T cell receptor beta chains were read from a single sample in a study of primary melanoma T cells and metastatic recurrence. Sequencing was performed with immunoSEQ multiplex PCR; in TCRdb, only in-frame clones are kept and a portion is missing. The sample has some 690 clones; around three quarters are singletons. Sequencing input: melanoma tumor tissue. These TCRs come from a human donor with melanoma. CDR3s include the opening cysteine and the closing phenylalanine or tryptophan. D genes are given only for firm matches. Size values are once, few and many counts, or a class for expanded clones, and some rows have none.

CDR3 length	V gene	J gene	clone size	D gene	CDR3 DNA	CDR3 protein
15	TRBV5-1	TRBJ1-1	once	NA	TGCGCCAGCAGCTTGGGGGGACTAGGGAACACTGAAGCTTTCTTT	CASSLGGLGNTEAFF
14	TRBV30	TRBJ2-7	NA	TRBD2	TGTGCCTGGACTAAGGGCGGGAGCTCCTACGAGCAGTACTTC	CAWTKGGSSYEQYF
14	TRBV19	TRBJ2-3	NA	TRBD1	TGTGCCAGTAGGAACCAGGGGGGCACAGATACGCAGTATTTT	CASRNQGGTDTQYF
13	TRBV30	TRBJ1-4	NA	NA	TGTGCCTGGAGTGTATACAGTAATGAAAAACTGTTTTTT	CAWSVYSNEKLFF
14	TRBV6-8	TRBJ1-1	NA	NA	TGTGCCACTCTCCGATCGGATATGAACACTGAAGCTTTCTTT	CATLRSDMNTEAFF
14	TRBV11-3	TRBJ2-1	NA	TRBD2	TGTGCCAGCAGCCCGGGGGGTTCCTACAATGAGCAGTTCTTC	CASSPGGSYNEQFF
14	TRBV5-1	TRBJ2-7	once	TRBD1	TGCGCCAGCAGCTACCGGGACAGGGGGCTAGAGCAGTACTTC	CASSYRDRGLEQYF
16	TRBV6-8	TRBJ1-2	NA	TRBD1	TGTGCCAGCAGCCCCCATGGGCAGGGGGCGCGGGAGGGCTACACCTTC	CASSPHGQGAREGYTF
12	TRBV6-8	TRBJ1-2	NA	TRBD1	TGTGCCAGCAAACAGGGGGCCTATGGCTACACCTTC	CASKQGAYGYTF
19	TRBV7-1	TRBJ2-5	NA	TRBD1	TGTGCCAGCAGCTCCCCTTTGACAAACAGGGGTCGGTTCCAAGAGACCCAGTACTTC	CASSSPLTNRGRFQETQYF
13	TRBV19	TRBJ1-1	NA	NA	TGTGCCAGTAGCCAGCTGGGGAACACTGAAGCTTTCTTT	CASSQLGNTEAFF
16	TRBV11-3	TRBJ1-6	NA	NA	TGTGCCAGCAGCCCCGCCCAAGGGACCTATAATTCACCCCTCCACTTT	CASSPAQGTYNSPLHF
14	TRBV11-3	TRBJ1-1	NA	NA	TGTGCCAGCAGCTTAGAGGGCGGGAACACTGAAGCTTTCTTT	CASSLEGGNTEAFF
13	TRBV18	TRBJ1-1	NA	TRBD1	TGTGCCAGCTCACCACAGGGGGCCCCTGAAGCTTTCTTT	CASSPQGAPEAFF
14	TRBV6-8	TRBJ2-3	NA	TRBD2	TGTGCCAGCAGGAGAGCGGGAAGCACAGATACGCAGTATTTT	CASRRAGSTDTQYF
14	TRBV29-1	TRBJ2-1	NA	TRBD2	TGCAGCGTTAAGACTAGCGGGGTATACAATGAGCAGTTCTTC	CSVKTSGVYNEQFF
13	TRBV7-2	TRBJ1-1	NA	NA	TGTGCCAGCAGCCCAACAGGGATCGCTGAAGCTTTCTTT	CASSPTGIAEAFF
14	TRBV6-8	TRBJ1-2	NA	TRBD1	TGTGCCAGCAGTTACTTAGGGACAGGCTACGGCTACACCTTC	CASSYLGTGYGYTF
13	TRBV19	TRBJ1-1	NA	NA	TGTGCCAGTACCCACAGGGTGGTCACTGAAGCTTTCTTT	CASTHRVVTEAFF
13	TRBV19	TRBJ2-3	few	NA	TGTGCCAGTAGTACGCAACGGGACACGACGCAGTATTTT	CASSTQRDTTQYF
14	TRBV10-2	TRBJ2-1	NA	TRBD2	TGCGCCAGTAGACTAGCGGGGGGGGCCTATGAGCAGTTCTTC	CASRLAGGAYEQFF
12	TRBV30	TRBJ1-3	NA	NA	TGTGCCTGGACGAGCTCTGGAAACACCATATATTTT	CAWTSSGNTIYF
13	TRBV19	TRBJ1-6	large	NA	TGTGCCTCGAACCCGGTCTCGGATTCACCCCTCCACTTT	CASNPVSDSPLHF
11	TRBV30	TRBJ2-7	NA	NA	TGTGCCTGGGGGAAAACCTACGAGCAGTACTTC	CAWGKTYEQYF
16	TRBV6-8	TRBJ1-5	NA	NA	TGTGCCAGCAGTCCTGGGCGCAGGCGCTACAATCAGCCCCAGCATTTT	CASSPGRRRYNQPQHF
17	TRBV6-8	TRBJ1-6	once	NA	TGTGCCAGCAGCCTCAGGCGAGGACGGGGCACTAATTCACCCCTCCACTTT	CASSLRRGRGTNSPLHF
16	TRBV7-7	TRBJ2-3	NA	TRBD2	TGTGCCAGCAGCTTGGGGACTAGCGGGAGCACAGATACGCAGTATTTT	CASSLGTSGSTDTQYF
14	TRBV11-3	TRBJ1-2	NA	TRBD1	TGTGCCAGCAACCGAGACAGGGGAGGCTATGGCTACACCTTC	CASNRDRGGYGYTF
15	TRBV9	TRBJ2-3	NA	NA	TGTGCCAGCAGCGCCGGCCGGAAGCCCACAGATACGCAGTATTTT	CASSAGRKPTDTQYF
15	TRBV19	TRBJ1-4	NA	NA	TGTGCCAGTAGCGCCGGGGCCTACGGTAATGAAAAACTGTTTTTT	CASSAGAYGNEKLFF
14	TRBV5-1	TRBJ2-7	NA	TRBD1	TGCGCCAGCAGCTTGACAGGGGACACCTACGAGCAGTACTTC	CASSLTGDTYEQYF
14	TRBV5-1	TRBJ2-7	large	NA	TGCGCCAGCAGCTTGACGGGGGTGGCTTACGAGCAGTACTTC	CASSLTGVAYEQYF
15	TRBV6-8	TRBJ1-1	NA	NA	TGTGCCAGCAGTTACTCCCTCGGCAGGGTGACTGAAGCTTTCTTT	CASSYSLGRVTEAFF
13	TRBV23-1	TRBJ2-7	NA	NA	TGCGCCAGCAGTACAGCGGGCCTCTACGAGCAGTACTTC	CASSTAGLYEQYF
15	TRBV28	TRBJ1-1	NA	NA	TGTGCCAGCAGTTTTCAGGGTGTCGGGGGCACTGAAGCTTTCTTT	CASSFQGVGGTEAFF
14	TRBV11-3	TRBJ1-4	NA	NA	TGTGCCAGCAGCTTTGGGACAACTAATGAAAAACTGTTTTTT	CASSFGTTNEKLFF
13	TRBV29-1	TRBJ1-2	NA	TRBD1	TGCAACGTTCCCGGACAGGGGGCGATAGGCTACACCTTC	CNVPGQGAIGYTF
13	TRBV18	TRBJ2-1	NA	NA	TGTGCCAGCTCACCCCCCGGGGGTATTGAGCAGTTCTTC	CASSPPGGIEQFF
14	TRBV11-3	TRBJ2-7	NA	TRBD1	TGTGCCAGCAGCCGAGACAGGGGTGGCAACGAGCAGTACTTC	CASSRDRGGNEQYF
16	TRBV11-3	TRBJ1-1	NA	NA	TGTGCCAGCAGCTTAGGCGGCCGAACGATGAACACTGAAGCTTTCTTT	CASSLGGRTMNTEAFF
18	TRBV6-8	TRBJ2-1	NA	NA	TGTGCCAGCAGTTACTCGATTGGGACCGGCGGGGGCCAGAATGAGCAGTTCTTC	CASSYSIGTGGGQNEQFF
12	TRBV19	TRBJ2-7	NA	TRBD1	TGTGCCAGTAGCGACAGGGGCTACGAGCAGTACTTC	CASSDRGYEQYF
16	TRBV11-3	TRBJ2-6	few	NA	TGTGCCAGCAGCTTAGGACAATCTCCTGGGGCCAACGTCCTGACTTTC	CASSLGQSPGANVLTF
13	TRBV6-8	TRBJ1-1	NA	NA	TGTGCCAGCGGGCGCCTAAGGAACACTGAAGCTTTCTTT	CASGRLRNTEAFF
18	TRBV11-3	TRBJ2-3	once	TRBD1	TGTGCCAGCAGCTTAGTCGCGGGACAGGGGTTATTCCCAGATACGCAGTATTTT	CASSLVAGQGLFPDTQYF
16	TRBV18	TRBJ2-1	few	NA	TGTGCCAGCTCACCGACATCAGACCGCGAGGTGAATGAGCAGTTCTTC	CASSPTSDREVNEQFF
15	TRBV11-3	TRBJ1-6	few	NA	TGTGCCAGCAGCTTGGGTACACAGTATAATTCACCCCTCCACTTT	CASSLGTQYNSPLHF
14	TRBV11-3	TRBJ1-1	NA	TRBD1	TGTGCCAGCAGCTCCTGGACAGGGTGGACTGAAGCTTTCTTT	CASSSWTGWTEAFF
13	TRBV10-2	TRBJ1-2	NA	NA	TGCGCCAGCAGTGAGTCGTTGTATGGCGGCTACACCTTC	CASSESLYGGYTF
14	TRBV5-1	TRBJ2-1	once	TRBD1	TGCGCCAGCAGCTCGGGACAGGCGTACAATGAGCAGTTCTTC	CASSSGQAYNEQFF
14	TRBV30	TRBJ2-3	NA	NA	TGTGCCTGGAGTGCGTCCCTCGGGGATCAGCCCCAGTATTTT	CAWSASLGDQPQYF